These T cell receptor beta chains were read from a single sample in a study of T-cell memory formation after mild COVID-19. One entry per CDR3 protein, called by TCRdb with MiXCR from the 5' RACE reads. The sample shows 300,000 to 400,000 distinct CDR3 sequences, around 13% of them seen only once. Sample: PBMCs or a T cell subset sorted from them (not recorded which). The receptor source for this set is a man between 18 and 29 years old who had mild COVID-19 (a few samples of this study predate the infection). Cell type and time point are not known. Each CDR3 is given with its conserved first and last residue. The D gene is left open where the match is weak. The size of a clone is reported for some rows only, either as once, few or many, or as a class for expanded clones.

v_gene,abundance,d_gene,j_gene,CDR3aa,CDR3nt
TRBV10-3,few,TRBD1,TRBJ2-1,CASRDSGKIYNEQFF,TGTGCCTCACGGGACAGCGGAAAAATATACAATGAGCAGTTCTTC
TRBV20-1,few,NA,TRBJ1-5,CSASSLLRNQPQHF,TGCAGTGCTAGCTCCTTACTGCGGAATCAGCCCCAGCATTTT
TRBV7-2,few,NA,TRBJ1-4,CASSSSRTGEKLFF,TGTGCCAGCAGCTCCAGCAGAACGGGAGAAAAACTGTTTTTT
TRBV5-5,few,NA,TRBJ2-7,CASSFSGRVFYEQYF,TGTGCCAGCAGCTTCTCTGGCAGGGTATTCTACGAGCAGTACTTC
TRBV15,NA,NA,TRBJ2-4,CATSRTIQDSIQYF,TGTGCCACCAGCAGGACTATACAGGATTCGATTCAGTACTTC
TRBV6-2/TRBV6-3,few,TRBD1,TRBJ1-1,CASGDRMNTEAFF,TGTGCCAGTGGGGACAGGATGAACACTGAAGCTTTCTTT
TRBV20-1,few,NA,TRBJ1-2,CSAPARGSGKLGGNYGYTF,TGCAGTGCCCCCGCCCGGGGGAGTGGGAAACTAGGGGGAAACTATGGCTACACCTTC
TRBV20-1,few,NA,TRBJ2-1,CSARAPRGYNEQFF,TGCAGTGCTAGAGCTCCCAGAGGATACAATGAGCAGTTCTTC
TRBV5-1,NA,NA,TRBJ1-3,CASSLGFTAAGNTIYF,TGCGCCAGCAGCTTGGGATTTACAGCGGCTGGAAACACCATATATTTT
TRBV4-2,few,TRBD2,TRBJ2-5,CASSQQAGGIETQYF,TGTGCCAGCAGCCAACAAGCGGGGGGAATCGAGACCCAGTACTTC
TRBV11-2,few,TRBD2,TRBJ2-7,CASSLAYSRTSREQYF,TGTGCCAGCAGCTTGGCGTATTCGCGGACTAGCCGAGAGCAGTACTTC
TRBV7-8,few,NA,TRBJ2-1,CASSHTEGSWDEQFF,TGTGCCAGCAGCCACACTGAGGGGAGTTGGGATGAGCAGTTCTTC
TRBV5-1,NA,TRBD1,TRBJ1-4,CASSLSGTGNEKLFF,TGCGCCAGCAGCCTCTCAGGGACAGGCAATGAAAAACTGTTTTTT
TRBV29-1,few,NA,TRBJ2-4,CSVGERGYIQYF,TGCAGCGTTGGAGAAAGGGGATACATTCAGTACTTC
TRBV7-2,few,TRBD1,TRBJ2-7,CASSSHRGEQYF,TGTGCCAGCAGCTCCCACAGGGGCGAGCAGTACTTC
TRBV7-3,many,NA,TRBJ2-3,CASSRDSRGPDTQYF,TGTGCCAGCAGCCGGGACTCCCGGGGCCCAGATACGCAGTATTTT
TRBV7-2,many,TRBD2,TRBJ2-5,CASTRRGGLETQYF,TGTGCCAGCACGAGGCGGGGGGGCCTGGAGACCCAGTACTTC
TRBV29-1,NA,NA,TRBJ2-5,CSVEGTQETQYF,TGCAGCGTTGAAGGCACCCAAGAGACCCAGTACTTC
TRBV2,NA,NA,TRBJ2-1,CASSPDLSDEQFF,TGTGCCAGCAGTCCGGACTTGTCCGATGAGCAGTTCTTC
TRBV3-1,NA,NA,TRBJ2-7,CASSQGGHSSQYF,TGTGCCAGCAGCCAAGGGGGACATTCATCGCAGTACTTC
TRBV6-2/TRBV6-3,NA,NA,TRBJ2-2,CASSSRELFF,TGTGCCAGCAGTTCTAGGGAGCTGTTTTTT
TRBV12-3/TRBV12-4,NA,NA,TRBJ2-2,CASSVLQDTGELFF,TGTGCCAGCAGTGTACTACAGGACACCGGGGAGCTGTTTTTT
TRBV5-4,few,TRBD2,TRBJ2-3,CASSRVSGVTDTQYF,TGTGCCAGCAGCCGCGTTAGCGGGGTCACAGATACGCAGTATTTT
TRBV5-1,NA,NA,TRBJ1-2,CASSLEPANYGYTF,TGCGCCAGCAGCTTGGAGCCAGCTAACTATGGCTACACCTTC
TRBV29-1,many,NA,TRBJ2-7,CSVVIGGNEQYF,TGCAGCGTTGTGATAGGGGGGAACGAGCAGTACTTC
TRBV2,NA,TRBD2,TRBJ2-3,CASPLSGRSTPTSDTQYF,TGTGCCAGCCCTTTGAGCGGGAGATCGACTCCCACCTCAGATACGCAGTATTTT